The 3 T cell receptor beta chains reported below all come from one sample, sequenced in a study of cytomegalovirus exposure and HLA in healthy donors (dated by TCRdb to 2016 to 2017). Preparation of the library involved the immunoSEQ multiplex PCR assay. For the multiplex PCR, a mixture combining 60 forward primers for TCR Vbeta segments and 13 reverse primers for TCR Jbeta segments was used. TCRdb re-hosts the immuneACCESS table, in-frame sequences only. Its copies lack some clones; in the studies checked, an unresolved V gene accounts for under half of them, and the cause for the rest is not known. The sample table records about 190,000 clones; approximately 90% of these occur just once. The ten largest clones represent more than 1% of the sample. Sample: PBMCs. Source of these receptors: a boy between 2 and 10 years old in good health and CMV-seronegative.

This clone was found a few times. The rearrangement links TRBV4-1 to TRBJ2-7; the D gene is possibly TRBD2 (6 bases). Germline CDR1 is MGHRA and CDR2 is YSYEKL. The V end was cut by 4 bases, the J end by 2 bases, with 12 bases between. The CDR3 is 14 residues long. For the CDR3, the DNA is TGCGCCAGCAGCCGGGTTAGCGGCCCCTACGAGCAGTACTTC. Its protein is CASSRVSGPYEQYF.

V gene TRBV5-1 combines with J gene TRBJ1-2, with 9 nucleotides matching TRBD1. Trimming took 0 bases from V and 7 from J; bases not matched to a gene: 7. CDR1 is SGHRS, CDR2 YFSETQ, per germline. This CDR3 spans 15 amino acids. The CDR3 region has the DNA TGCGCCAGCAGCTTGGTAGCAGGGGGACAGGGTGGCTACACCTTC. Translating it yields CASSLVAGGQGGYTF.

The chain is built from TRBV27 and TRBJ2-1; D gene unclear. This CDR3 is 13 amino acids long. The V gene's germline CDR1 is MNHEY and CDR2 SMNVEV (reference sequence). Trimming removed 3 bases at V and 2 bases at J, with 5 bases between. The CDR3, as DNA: TGTGCCAGCAGTTTGCGGACCTACAATGAGCAGTTCTTC. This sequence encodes CASSLRTYNEQFF.